This T cell receptor beta chain was sequenced during a study of T-cell reconstitution after alpha-beta-depleted transplantation in children. This clonotype was found a few times. This CDR3 region has 18 residues. With 6 bases clipped from V and 0 bases from J, the junction kept 8 bases outside the gene matches. From germline, CDR1 is WSHSY and CDR2 SAAADI. This sample's TCRbeta library carried unique molecular identifier barcodes. TCRdb used MiXCR to reprocess the PCR reads, holding one entry per CDR3 protein. The sample holds 350,000 to 500,000 distinct CDR3 sequences, 43% seen once. The sample in question was PBMCs, obtained before TCRalphabeta/CD19-depleted stem cell transplant. This chain connects TRBV10-2 to TRBJ2-3, with 14 bases matching TRBD2. The sequence was collected from a girl aged 2 to 9 with aplastic anemia, due to receive a stem cell transplant. CDR3 protein: CASSKRTSGRSSTDTQYF. Written as DNA, the CDR3 is TGCGCCAGCAGCAAACGGACTAGCGGGAGGTCTAGCACAGATACGCAGTATTTT.